This T cell receptor (beta chain) was found in a study of CD8 T cells in Susac syndrome. V lost 1 base, J lost 0 bases, and 9 bases stayed unmatched. Germline CDR1 reads LGHDT; CDR2 reads YNNKEL (reference sequence). The CDR3 contains 19 residues. Random-hexamer reverse transcription was applied to roughly 0.5 to 1 ug RNA. The immunoSEQ assay covered 54 Vbeta and 13 Jbeta segments for CDR3. TCRdb ran MiXCR on the immunoSEQ multiplex PCR reads and lists one entry per CDR3 protein. The table records around 120,000 distinct CDR3 sequences, about 92% of them present only once. Specimen: CD4+ T cells from PBMCs. The clonotype was recovered from a human donor with multiple sclerosis. The chain carries TRBV3-1 and TRBJ2-6; 7 bases map to TRBD1. The CDR3 DNA reads TGTGCCAGCAGCCAAGGTCGCGACAGGGTATACTCTGGGGCCAACGTCCTGACTTTC. The encoded protein is CASSQGRDRVYSGANVLTF.